The present entry profiles one T cell receptor (beta chain) with its context. Its antigen is still unknown. The CDR3 is 13 residues long. V was shortened by 4 bases and J by 4 bases, with 8 bases between the two germline ends. Germline V gene sequence: CDR1 SGHAT, CDR2 FQDESV (reference sequence). This specimen belongs to a study of radiotherapy plus CTLA-4 blockade in lung cancer. Whole-study context: Of the patients, 15% to 20% showed objective responses and about 29% attained disease control.

Measured with immunoSEQ multiplex PCR; TCRdb has only the in-frame clones, and not every one. The sample has 45,000 to 55,000 clones, 75% to 90% seen once. Focal radiation plus CTLA-4 blockade with ipilimumab was administered to patients who had chemo-refractory metastatic non-small-cell lung cancer. Whole-study results and caveats: Blood-borne expansion of tumor-derived TCR clones followed radiotherapy plus ipilimumab.

The gene calls are TRBV11-1 and TRBJ1-5; tentative D call: TRBD1 (6 bases). The clonotype was recovered from a human donor with non-small cell lung cancer that progressed on radiotherapy plus ipilimumab. Some clones in this sample may be carry-over from other donors' samples. The sample in question was peripheral blood, obtained from a patient treated with radiotherapy plus ipilimumab. This CDR3 reads CASSSTGNQPQHF. The CDR3 DNA reads TGTGCCAGCAGCTCTACAGGGAATCAGCCCCAGCATTTT.